These 4 T cell receptor beta chains came from one sample sequenced in a study of cytomegalovirus exposure and HLA in healthy donors. Assay: immunoSEQ multiplex PCR; the TCRdb copy retains only in-frame clones and omits some. The sample has 110,000 or so clones; approximately 91% are singletons. Sequencing input: PBMCs. These receptors originate from a man between 18 and 35 years old in good health and CMV-seropositive.

This sequence joins TRBV7-6 and TRBJ1-3; D is possibly TRBD1 (6 bases). This CDR3 spans 15 amino acids. In germline, CDR1 is SGHVS, CDR2 FNYEAQ. V lost 5 bases and J 2 bases, leaving 13 bases between the germline ends. CDR3: CASSVRGGPGNTIYF. CDR3 nucleotides: TGTGCCAGCAGCGTCAGGGGAGGGCCTGGAAACACCATATATTTT.

This clone appeared once. The rearrangement joins TRBV2 to TRBJ2-5; a weak D match, TRBD2 (5 bases). Germline V CDR1 and CDR2: SNHLY, FYNNEI. There are 11 residues in the CDR3. V was cut by 8 bases and J by 5 bases, with 9 bases left in between. CDR3 amino acids: CASGGLETQYF. In nucleotides, the CDR3 is TGTGCCAGCGGAGGCCTTGAGACCCAGTACTTC.

The chain joins TRBV28 to TRBJ1-3; D may be TRBD1 (5 bases). Germline V CDR1 and CDR2: MDHEN, SYDVKM. This CDR3 comprises 15 residues. Between the trimmed V and J ends, which lost 3 bases and 0 bases, there was a span of 9 bases. CDR3 in DNA: TGTGCCAGCAGTTTCCACGGGGGCTCTGGAAACACCATATATTTT. Translation: CASSFHGGSGNTIYF.

The chain combines TRBV4-1 with TRBJ2-1; 9 positions match TRBD2. The CDR3 spans 17 residues. CDR1 MGHRA and CDR2 YSYEKL come from the germline V gene. V shed 4 bases, J shed 0 bases, and the junction held 7 bases outside the gene matches. The CDR3 loop reads CASSRRTSESSYNEQFF. The CDR3 nucleotides read TGCGCCAGCAGCCGAAGGACTAGCGAGAGCTCCTACAATGAGCAGTTCTTC.